This T cell receptor beta chain was obtained from a study of beta chain features in type 1 diabetes. Turning to the study itself: Sorted cells examined across all samples numbered 107,917,701. Study-level points and caveats: Type 1 diabetes patients had VDJ junctions that carried fewer insertions and more deletions. Significant though moderate, a shortening of TCRB CDR3s appeared in all four CD4+ subsets of Type 1 diabetes patients.

Expressed TCRB transcripts were sequenced because the isolated RNA had all been reverse transcribed beforehand. Profiled with immunoSEQ multiplex PCR; TCRdb holds only in-frame clones, not every one. This sample has under 350,000 clones, with around 7.3% found just once. With regard to this clone: Its cognate antigen is unknown.

Every donor had blood drawn once into heparin, roughly 110 mL on average. Germline assignment: CDR1 SEHNR and CDR2 FQNEAQ (reference sequence). The CDR3 has 14 residues. V dropped 4 bases and J dropped 1 base, with 10 bases sitting between them. The sample consisted of central memory CD4+ T cells from blood. The chain joins TRBV7-9 to TRBJ1-1, with D possibly being TRBD1 (5 bases). This clonotype originated in a woman younger than 30 in good health. As DNA, the CDR3 is TGTGCCAGCAGCTCAAGACAGAAGAACACTGAAGCTTTCTTT. Its protein is CASSSRQKNTEAFF.